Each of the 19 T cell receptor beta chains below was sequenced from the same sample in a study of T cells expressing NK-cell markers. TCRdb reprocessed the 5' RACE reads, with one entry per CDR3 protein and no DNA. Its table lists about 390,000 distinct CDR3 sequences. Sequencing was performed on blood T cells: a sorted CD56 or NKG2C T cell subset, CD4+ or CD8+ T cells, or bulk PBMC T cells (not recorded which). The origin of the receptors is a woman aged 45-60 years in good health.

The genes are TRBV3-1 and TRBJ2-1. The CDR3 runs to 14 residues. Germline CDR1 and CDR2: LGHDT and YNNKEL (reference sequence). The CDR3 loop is CASSQDRNSNEQFF.

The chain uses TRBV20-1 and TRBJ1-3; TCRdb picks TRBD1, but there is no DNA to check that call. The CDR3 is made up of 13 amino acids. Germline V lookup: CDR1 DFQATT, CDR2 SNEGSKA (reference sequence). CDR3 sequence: CSARSTGGNTIYF.

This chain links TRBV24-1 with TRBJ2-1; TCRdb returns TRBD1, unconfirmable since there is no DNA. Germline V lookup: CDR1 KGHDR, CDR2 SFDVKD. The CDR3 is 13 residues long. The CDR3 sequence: CATSDSTVNEQFF.

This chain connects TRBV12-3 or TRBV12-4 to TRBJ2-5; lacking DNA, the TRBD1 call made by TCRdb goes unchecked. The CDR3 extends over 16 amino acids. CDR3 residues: CASTSPRDRLQETQYF.

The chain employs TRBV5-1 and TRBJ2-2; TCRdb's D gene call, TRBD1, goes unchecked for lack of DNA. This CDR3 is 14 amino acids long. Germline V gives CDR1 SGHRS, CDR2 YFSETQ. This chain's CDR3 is CASSLSRPGGELFF.

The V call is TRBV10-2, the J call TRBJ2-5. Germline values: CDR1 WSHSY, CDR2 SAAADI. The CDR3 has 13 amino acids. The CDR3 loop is CASNEAVKETQYF.

CDR3 in amino acids: CASSLAGTGSFAEAFF. The chain couples TRBV5-1 to TRBJ1-1; TCRdb returns TRBD1, unconfirmable since there is no DNA. Per germline, CDR1 SGHRS and CDR2 YFSETQ. There are 16 residues in the CDR3.

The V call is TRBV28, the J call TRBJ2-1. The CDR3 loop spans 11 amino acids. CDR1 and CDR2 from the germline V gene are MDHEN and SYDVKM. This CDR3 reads CASSADSEQFF.

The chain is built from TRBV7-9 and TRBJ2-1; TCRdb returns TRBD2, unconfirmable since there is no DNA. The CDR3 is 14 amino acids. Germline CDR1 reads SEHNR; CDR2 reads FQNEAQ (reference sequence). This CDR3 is CASGREGRNNEQFF.

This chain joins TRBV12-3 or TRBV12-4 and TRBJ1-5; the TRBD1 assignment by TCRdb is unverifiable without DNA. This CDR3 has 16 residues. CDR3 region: CASSLDTTGEDQPQHF.

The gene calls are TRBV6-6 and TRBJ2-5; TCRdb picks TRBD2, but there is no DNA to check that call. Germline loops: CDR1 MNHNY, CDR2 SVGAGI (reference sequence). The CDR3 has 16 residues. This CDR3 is CASSQTSGIIQETQYF.

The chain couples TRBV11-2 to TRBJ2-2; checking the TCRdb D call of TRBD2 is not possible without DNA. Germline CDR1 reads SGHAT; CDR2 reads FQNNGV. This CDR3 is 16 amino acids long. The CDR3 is CASSPGAGAVTGELFF.

CDR3 amino acids: CASSEFDTLEQFF. This chain joins TRBV2 and TRBJ2-1. This CDR3 contains 13 residues. Germline CDR1 SNHLY, CDR2 FYNNEI. Looking up the rest from reference TRBV2 and TRBJ2-1 gives the full variable domain: EPEVTQTPSHQVTQMGQEVILRCVPISNHLYFYWYRQILGQKVEFLVSFYNNEISEKSEIFDDQFSVERPDGSNFTLKIRSTKLEDSAMYFCASSEFDTLEQFFGPGTRLTVL.

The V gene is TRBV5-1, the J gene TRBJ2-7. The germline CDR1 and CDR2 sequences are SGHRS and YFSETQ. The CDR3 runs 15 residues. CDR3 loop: CASSLGNGFSYEQYF.

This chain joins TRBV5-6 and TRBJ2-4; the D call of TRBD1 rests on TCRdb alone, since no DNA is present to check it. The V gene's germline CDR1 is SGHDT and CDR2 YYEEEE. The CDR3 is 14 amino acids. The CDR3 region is CASSLAPGGNIQYF.

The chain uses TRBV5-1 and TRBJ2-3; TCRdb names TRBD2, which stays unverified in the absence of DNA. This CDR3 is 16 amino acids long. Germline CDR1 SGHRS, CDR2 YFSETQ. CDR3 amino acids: CASSLGLATLTDTQYF.

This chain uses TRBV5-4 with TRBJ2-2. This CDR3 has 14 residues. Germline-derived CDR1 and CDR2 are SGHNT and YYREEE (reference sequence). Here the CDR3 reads CASSLLMGTGELFF.

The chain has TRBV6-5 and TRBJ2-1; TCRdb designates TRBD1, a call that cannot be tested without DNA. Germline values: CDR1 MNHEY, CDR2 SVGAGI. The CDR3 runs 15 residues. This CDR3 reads CASSYMAGGTGEQFF.

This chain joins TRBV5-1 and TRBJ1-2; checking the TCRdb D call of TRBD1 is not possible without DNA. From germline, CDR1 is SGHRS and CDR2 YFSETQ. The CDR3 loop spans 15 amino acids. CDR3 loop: CASSLWDSGGYGYTF.